The rows below give T cell receptor beta chains drawn from one sample of a study of tumor-infiltrating lymphocytes in oesophageal squamous cell carcinoma. TCRdb used MiXCR to reprocess the PCR reads, holding one entry per CDR3 protein. The profile shows 8,500 to 11,000 distinct CDR3 sequences, around 60% of them singletons. Source material: esophageal tumor tissue. The receptors were gathered from a female donor with esophageal squamous cell carcinoma. Each CDR3 is given with its conserved first and last residue. Fields, in order: clone size, D gene, J gene, V gene, CDR3 protein, CDR3 DNA. A D gene is named only where the DNA matches it firmly. A clone size is listed for some rows: how often the clone was seen (once, few, many), or a class if it is expanded.

clone_size: few; d_call: .; j_call: TRBJ2-3; v_call: TRBV7-6; cdr3_aa: CASSPGRMSGTDTQYF; cdr3_nt: TGTGCCAGCAGCCCCGGGCGTATGAGCGGCACAGATACGCAGTATTTT
clone_size: .; d_call: TRBD1; j_call: TRBJ2-5; v_call: TRBV6-1; cdr3_aa: CASSFETGWGETQYF; cdr3_nt: TGTGCCAGCAGTTTTGAGACAGGGTGGGGAGAGACCCAGTACTTC
clone_size: few; d_call: .; j_call: TRBJ2-1; v_call: TRBV20-1; cdr3_aa: CSARVARGRYNEQFF; cdr3_nt: TGCAGTGCTAGAGTAGCTCGCGGGCGCTACAATGAGCAGTTCTTC
clone_size: once; d_call: .; j_call: TRBJ2-7; v_call: TRBV11-2; cdr3_aa: CASSSRGEQYF; cdr3_nt: TGTGCCAGCAGCTCCAGAGGCGAGCAGTACTTC
clone_size: .; d_call: .; j_call: TRBJ2-1; v_call: TRBV28; cdr3_aa: CASSPSVYNEQFF; cdr3_nt: TGTGCCAGCAGCCCTTCCGTTTACAATGAGCAGTTCTTC
clone_size: .; d_call: .; j_call: TRBJ2-3; v_call: TRBV7-3; cdr3_aa: CASSPQGRGRYGTQYF; cdr3_nt: TGTGCCAGCAGCCCCCAGGGTCGTGGGCGGTATGGTACGCAGTATTTT
clone_size: .; d_call: .; j_call: TRBJ2-5; v_call: TRBV7-2; cdr3_aa: CASSSTRGVQETQYF; cdr3_nt: TGTGCCAGCAGCTCGACGCGGGGAGTCCAAGAGACCCAGTACTTC
clone_size: .; d_call: .; j_call: TRBJ2-7; v_call: TRBV7-9; cdr3_aa: CASSPLGQGGSEQYF; cdr3_nt: TGTGCTAGCAGCCCCCTGGGGCAGGGGGGGAGCGAGCAGTACTTT
clone_size: .; d_call: .; j_call: TRBJ2-1; v_call: TRBV7-6; cdr3_aa: CASSRGISNEQFF; cdr3_nt: TGTGCCAGCAGCCGCGGGATCTCCAATGAGCAGTTCTTC
clone_size: many; d_call: .; j_call: TRBJ1-3; v_call: TRBV5-8; cdr3_aa: CASSCPDCNTIYF; cdr3_nt: TGTGCCAGCAGCTGCCCGGATTGCAACACCATATATTTT
clone_size: .; d_call: .; j_call: TRBJ2-7; v_call: TRBV7-6; cdr3_aa: CASSRSIVSYEQYF; cdr3_nt: TGTGCCAGCAGCCGTTCAATCGTTTCCTACGAGCAGTACTTC
clone_size: few; d_call: .; j_call: TRBJ2-1; v_call: TRBV7-6; cdr3_aa: CASSIYRGEQFF; cdr3_nt: TGTGCCAGCAGCATCTATCGCGGGGAGCAGTTCTTC
clone_size: .; d_call: TRBD2; j_call: TRBJ2-1; v_call: TRBV7-2; cdr3_aa: CASSFFSGTYNEQFF; cdr3_nt: TGTGCCAGCAGCTTCTTTAGCGGGACCTACAATGAGCAGTTCTTC
clone_size: .; d_call: .; j_call: TRBJ2-7; v_call: TRBV12-3/TRBV12-4; cdr3_aa: CASSWGGGQAYEQYF; cdr3_nt: TGTGCCAGCAGCTGGGGAGGGGGACAGGCCTACGAGCAGTACTTC
clone_size: .; d_call: .; j_call: TRBJ2-7; v_call: TRBV7-2; cdr3_aa: CASSSPRRGGQPTTYEQYF; cdr3_nt: TGTGCCAGCAGCTCTCCGCGGCGCGGGGGACAGCCTACCACCTACGAGCAGTACTTC
clone_size: .; d_call: .; j_call: TRBJ1-2; v_call: TRBV7-2; cdr3_aa: CASSLVYYGYTF; cdr3_nt: TGTGCCAGCAGCTTAGTATACTATGGCTACACCTTC
clone_size: .; d_call: TRBD2; j_call: TRBJ2-3; v_call: TRBV12-5; cdr3_aa: CASGSGTSWADTQYF; cdr3_nt: TGTGCTAGTGGATCCGGGACTAGCTGGGCAGATACGCAGTATTTT
clone_size: .; d_call: .; j_call: TRBJ2-7; v_call: TRBV7-9; cdr3_aa: CASSLGGDEQYF; cdr3_nt: TGTGCCAGCAGCTTAGGTGGTGACGAGCAGTACTTC
clone_size: .; d_call: .; j_call: TRBJ2-5; v_call: TRBV6-1; cdr3_aa: CASSDPGASRPTQYF; cdr3_nt: TGTGCCAGCAGTGATCCAGGGGCCTCACGGCCGACCCAGTACTTC
clone_size: .; d_call: .; j_call: TRBJ2-7; v_call: TRBV14; cdr3_aa: CASSHGTSTYYEQYF; cdr3_nt: TGTGCCAGCAGCCATGGGACTTCTACCTACTACGAGCAGTACTTC
clone_size: few; d_call: .; j_call: TRBJ2-2; v_call: TRBV6-1; cdr3_aa: CASSVEGTNSAGELFF; cdr3_nt: TGTGCCAGCAGTGTTGAGGGTACTAATTCTGCCGGGGAGCTGTTTTTT
clone_size: .; d_call: TRBD2; j_call: TRBJ2-3; v_call: TRBV28; cdr3_aa: CASSWAGAVDTQYF; cdr3_nt: TGTGCCAGCAGTTGGGCGGGAGCGGTAGATACGCAGTATTTT
clone_size: .; d_call: TRBD1; j_call: TRBJ1-4; v_call: TRBV5-4; cdr3_aa: CASSGDRRVNEKLFF; cdr3_nt: TGTGCCAGCAGCGGGGACAGGCGAGTTAATGAAAAACTGTTTTTT
clone_size: .; d_call: .; j_call: TRBJ2-5; v_call: TRBV4-1; cdr3_aa: CASSPKVGGGGAGNEQYF; cdr3_nt: TGCGCCAGCAGCCCAAAGGTGGGGGGAGGGGGGGCAGGTAATGAGCAGTACTTC
clone_size: .; d_call: .; j_call: TRBJ2-3; v_call: TRBV7-8; cdr3_aa: CASSLGDGAADTQYF; cdr3_nt: TGTGCCAGCAGCTTAGGAGACGGGGCGGCGGATACGCAGTATTTT
clone_size: .; d_call: .; j_call: TRBJ1-6; v_call: TRBV6-2/TRBV6-3; cdr3_aa: CASSNYNSPLHF; cdr3_nt: TGTGCCAGCAGCAACTATAATTCACCCCTCCACTTT
clone_size: once; d_call: .; j_call: TRBJ2-7; v_call: TRBV5-8; cdr3_aa: CASSFPFYEQYF; cdr3_nt: TGTGCCAGCAGCTTCCCTTTCTACGAGCAGTACTTC
clone_size: .; d_call: TRBD2; j_call: TRBJ2-5; v_call: TRBV7-2; cdr3_aa: CASSLGVVRGGETQYF; cdr3_nt: TGTGCCAGCAGCTTAGGGGTGGTGCGGGGGGGGGAGACCCAGTACTTC
clone_size: few; d_call: TRBD2; j_call: TRBJ2-5; v_call: TRBV7-8; cdr3_aa: CASSLDSGSAETQYF; cdr3_nt: TGTGCCAGCAGCTTGGATAGCGGGAGTGCTGAGACCCAGTACTTC
clone_size: few; d_call: TRBD1; j_call: TRBJ2-7; v_call: TRBV7-6; cdr3_aa: CASSARDSSYEQYF; cdr3_nt: TGTGCCAGCAGCGCTAGGGACAGCTCCTACGAGCAGTACTTC
clone_size: .; d_call: TRBD1; j_call: TRBJ2-2; v_call: TRBV6-2/TRBV6-3; cdr3_aa: CASSSRQGAVISYTGELFF; cdr3_nt: TGTGCCAGCAGCAGCCGTCAGGGGGCAGTGATCTCCTACACCGGGGAGCTGTTTTTT
clone_size: .; d_call: TRBD2; j_call: TRBJ2-1; v_call: TRBV7-2; cdr3_aa: CASSRVAGGRSEQFF; cdr3_nt: TGTGCCAGCAGCCGTGTAGCGGGGGGGCGGAGTGAGCAGTTCTTC
clone_size: .; d_call: .; j_call: TRBJ1-1; v_call: TRBV7-8; cdr3_aa: CASSLVQGFRTEAFF; cdr3_nt: TGTGCCAGCAGCTTAGTTCAGGGTTTTCGCACTGAAGCTTTCTTT
clone_size: few; d_call: .; j_call: TRBJ2-5; v_call: TRBV7-6; cdr3_aa: CASSLGGRETQYF; cdr3_nt: TGTGCCAGCAGCTTAGGAGGGAGGGAGACCCAGTACTTC
clone_size: .; d_call: .; j_call: TRBJ2-3; v_call: TRBV7-2; cdr3_aa: CASSLGTPRTDTQYF; cdr3_nt: TGTGCCAGCAGCTTAGGGACCCCCCGCACAGATACGCAGTATTTT
clone_size: .; d_call: .; j_call: TRBJ2-3; v_call: TRBV7-8; cdr3_aa: CASSLVTASTDTQYF; cdr3_nt: TGTGCCAGCAGCTTAGTTACAGCTAGCACAGATACGCAGTATTTT
clone_size: .; d_call: TRBD1; j_call: TRBJ1-2; v_call: TRBV6-2/TRBV6-3; cdr3_aa: CASSSLPGTGYGYTF; cdr3_nt: TGTGCCAGCAGTTCGTTGCCAGGGACAGGCTATGGCTACACCTTC
clone_size: .; d_call: .; j_call: TRBJ2-7; v_call: TRBV7-4; cdr3_aa: CASSLRTDYEQYF; cdr3_nt: TGTGCCAGCAGCTTAAGGACGGACTACGAGCAGTACTTC
clone_size: .; d_call: .; j_call: TRBJ2-3; v_call: TRBV7-3; cdr3_aa: CASSLSRFTDTQYF; cdr3_nt: TGTGCCAGCAGCTTAAGCAGGTTCACAGATACGCAGTATTTT
clone_size: .; d_call: .; j_call: TRBJ2-3; v_call: TRBV5-6; cdr3_aa: CASSSMYTQADTQYF; cdr3_nt: TGTGCCAGCAGCTCCATGTACACACAGGCAGATACGCAGTATTTT
clone_size: .; d_call: TRBD1; j_call: TRBJ2-7; v_call: TRBV7-2; cdr3_aa: CASSPKGAANEQYF; cdr3_nt: TGTGCCAGCAGCCCCAAGGGGGCGGCCAACGAGCAGTACTTC
clone_size: .; d_call: .; j_call: TRBJ2-5; v_call: TRBV7-9; cdr3_aa: CASNEGVQETQYF; cdr3_nt: TGTGCCAGCAACGAGGGGGTCCAAGAGACCCAGTACTTC
clone_size: .; d_call: .; j_call: TRBJ2-4; v_call: TRBV24-1; cdr3_aa: CATSDTRNLGLLNF; cdr3_nt: TGTGCCACCAGTGACACCCGAAATCTGGGACTCCTCAACTTC
clone_size: .; d_call: TRBD2; j_call: TRBJ2-7; v_call: TRBV6-1; cdr3_aa: CASSEGTSGSYEQYF; cdr3_nt: TGTGCCAGCAGTGAAGGGACTAGCGGGAGCTACGAGCAGTACTTC
clone_size: .; d_call: TRBD1; j_call: TRBJ2-7; v_call: TRBV7-6; cdr3_aa: CASSLNKGGKASYEQYF; cdr3_nt: TGTGCCAGCAGCTTAAATAAAGGGGGCAAGGCCTCCTACGAGCAGTACTTC
clone_size: .; d_call: .; j_call: TRBJ2-1; v_call: TRBV9; cdr3_aa: CASSAEANNEQFF; cdr3_nt: TGTGCCAGCAGCGCCGAGGCCAACAATGAGCAGTTCTTC
clone_size: .; d_call: .; j_call: TRBJ2-1; v_call: TRBV6-1; cdr3_aa: CASNRANEQFF; cdr3_nt: TGTGCCAGCAATCGTGCGAATGAGCAGTTCTTC